The table lists the clone carrying this TCR beta chain with a count of one. The data were obtained in a study of blood T cell repertoires in COVID-19. Background on the study: Italy, Spain and the United States were the sources of the convalescent and acute COVID-19 samples. Nucleic acid was either cDNA or gDNA, and it came from T cells, B-cell-depleted T cells, or PBMCs.

The germline gives CDR1 MNHNS, CDR2 SASEGT. The V end was cut by 3 bases, the J end by 7 bases, with 11 bases between. This CDR3 has 13 residues. Under the authors' procedure: Cell counts per sample came from amplifying reference gene primers. TCRdb's table, derived via immunoSEQ multiplex PCR, lists solely in-frame clones and lacks some. V, J and clone size derive from that table, while D and trimming were established from the DNA sequence. The data hold about 14,000 clones, with around 85% observed a single time. The sequenced sample consisted of peripheral blood. J is TRBJ2-3 and V is TRBV6-1, with D uncertain. The clonotype originates from a human donor in a cohort sampled during active COVID-19. The CDR3 DNA is TGTGCCAGCAGTGAGGCGGAATCACATACGCAGTATTTT. This gives the protein CASSEAESHTQYF.